The T cell receptor (beta chain) described here comes from a study of T cell responses to AZD1222 COVID-19 vaccine. Study outcomes and limitations: Clonal diversity may have been underestimated, and the donors were mostly white British, with more females than males. The number of AZD1222 recipients seropositive at baseline was only 5 to 7. Only after the peak T cell response were repertoires sampled. Reportedly, nearly half the spike-specific TCRs target unmutated variant regions.

Regarding this clone: No antigen is known for it.

Data came from immunoSEQ multiplex PCR; TCRdb stores just in-frame clones and leaves some out. The table lists under 200,000 clones, about 91% of them singletons. CDR3 length: 16 residues. The V gene's germline CDR1 is MNHEY and CDR2 SVGAGI. Trimming at V came to 3 bases and at J to 8 bases, leaving 7 bases not matched to a gene. This receptor was identified in an adult in good health. Sample: peripheral blood, taken on day 0 of AZD1222 vaccination. This chain connects TRBV6-5 to TRBJ2-1, with TRBD2 identical over 13 bases. CDR3: CASSYTSGRASDEQFF. The DNA of the CDR3 is TGTGCCAGCAGTTATACTAGCGGGAGGGCCTCCGATGAGCAGTTCTTC.